The 20 T cell receptor beta chains below all came from one sample that was sequenced in a study of cytomegalovirus exposure and HLA in healthy donors. With 60 Vbeta and 13 Jbeta primers, the PCR was carried out. Repertoires were generated with immunoSEQ multiplex PCR, while TCRdb's copy carries only in-frame clones and drops some. The data hold 100,000 to 150,000 clones, with 80% to 90% observed a single time. Sequenced sample: PBMCs. The receptor source for this set is a woman aged 18-29 years in good health and CMV-seropositive.

The V call is TRBV5-1, the J call TRBJ2-5; 7 bases line up with TRBD1. CDR1 SGHRS and CDR2 YFSETQ come from the germline V gene. J lost 4 bases, V lost 0 bases, and 6 bases had no gene match. The CDR3 loop spans 15 amino acids. The chain's CDR3 is CASSLGGGIRETQYF. CDR3 DNA sequence: TGCGCCAGCAGCTTGGGAGGGGGCATCCGAGAGACCCAGTACTTC.

DNA for the CDR3: TGCGCCAGCAGCCAACCGACAGGGGGCGCATTTGGCTACACCTTC. It translates to CASSQPTGGAFGYTF. The chain couples TRBV4-1 to TRBJ1-2; 10 positions agree with TRBD1. The trim removed 2 bases at V and 7 bases at J, leaving 7 bases unmatched. Germline V lookup: CDR1 MGHRA, CDR2 YSYEKL. There are 15 residues in the CDR3.

This clone came up a few times. This sequence joins TRBV29-1 and TRBJ1-2; 7 positions match TRBD1. The V segment lost 7 bases and the J segment 4 bases; nucleotides outside the gene matches: 6. CDR3 length: 12 amino acids. Germline V gene sequence: CDR1 SQVTM, CDR2 ANQGSEA. The CDR3 sequence: CSATTGLYGYTF. CDR3 DNA sequence: TGCAGCGCCACGACAGGGCTCTATGGCTACACCTTC.

This rearrangement joins TRBV10-3 to TRBJ1-1; D is unclear. The CDR3 contains 12 residues. The germline CDR1 and CDR2 sequences are ENHRY and SYGVKD. The V end lost 4 bases, the J end lost 1 base, and 4 bases lay between the germline ends. The CDR3: CAISGQNTEAFF. The DNA of the CDR3 is TGTGCCATCAGTGGACAGAACACTGAAGCTTTCTTT.

The chain is built from TRBV7-8 and TRBJ2-7; 8 bases match TRBD1. Germline V gives CDR1 SGHVS, CDR2 FQNEAQ. CDR3 size: 13 residues. Trimming took 5 bases from V and 3 from J; bases not matched to a gene: 3. In DNA, the CDR3 is TGTGCCAGCAGCCGCGACAGGGGCTACGAGCAGTACTTC. It encodes CASSRDRGYEQYF.

The count of this clone is one. Other DNA variants within this sample encode the same CDR3. This chain connects TRBV6-1 to TRBJ2-3, with TRBD2 identical over 8 bases. The CDR3 contains 14 residues. The trim removed 7 bases at V and 2 bases at J, leaving 5 bases unmatched. In germline, CDR1 is MNHNS, CDR2 SASEGT. CDR3 DNA sequence: TGTGCCAGCAAACTAGCGGAGGCCACAGATACGCAGTATTTT. Translation gives CASKLAEATDTQYF.

This clone was seen more than once but under ten times. The V call is TRBV5-1, the J call TRBJ2-2, with 8 bases identical to TRBD1. V trimming: 5 bases; J trimming: 4 bases; junction bases outside the gene matches: 7. Per germline, CDR1 SGHRS and CDR2 YFSETQ. The CDR3 is 15 residues long. The CDR3: CASSPGGEGTGELFF. Written as DNA, the CDR3 is TGCGCCAGCAGTCCAGGGGGCGAGGGCACCGGGGAGCTGTTTTTT.

The J gene is TRBJ1-1, the V gene TRBV7-9; D perhaps matches TRBD1 (5 bases). Germline CDR1 is SEHNR and CDR2 is FQNEAQ (reference sequence). The CDR3 contains 12 residues. V was trimmed by 5 bases and J by 4 bases, leaving 8 bases between them. The CDR3 region has the DNA TGTGCCAGCAGCGAAGGGGTCACTGAAGCTTTCTTT. This encodes CASSEGVTEAFF.

This clone was detected once. This chain uses TRBV11-2 with TRBJ2-1; TRBD2 aligns across 7 bases. CDR1 is SGHAT and CDR2 is FQNNGV in the germline V gene. The junction had 1 base not matched to a gene; V was cut back by 2 bases and J by 0 bases. This CDR3 is 15 amino acids long. This CDR3 is CASSLQRGSYNEQFF. The CDR3 DNA reads TGTGCCAGCAGCTTACAGCGGGGCTCCTACAATGAGCAGTTCTTC.

This rearrangement joins TRBV7-9 to TRBJ1-2, with 7 bases aligning to TRBD1. Germline CDR1 and CDR2: SEHNR and FQNEAQ (reference sequence). The CDR3 runs 15 residues. V shed 3 bases, J shed 8 bases, and the junction held 12 bases outside the gene matches. Here the CDR3 reads CASSLGDRVGWGYTF. The CDR3 region has the DNA TGTGCCAGCAGCTTGGGAGACAGGGTTGGATGGGGCTACACCTTC.

The chain carries TRBV5-8 and TRBJ1-5; no firm D call. This CDR3 is built from 11 residues. Germline-derived CDR1 and CDR2 are SGHTS and YDEGEE. Trimming shortened V by 1 base and J by 6 bases, and 2 bases separated the two germline ends. CDR3 region: CASSLRQPQHF. The CDR3 DNA is TGTGCCAGCAGCTTGCGTCAGCCCCAGCATTTT.

This sequence joins TRBV27 and TRBJ1-1; D is undetermined. The V end was cut by 2 bases, the J end by 4 bases, with 8 bases between. There are 13 residues in the CDR3. CDR1 and CDR2 (germline): MNHEY, SMNVEV (reference sequence). The CDR3 coding sequence is TGTGCCAGCAGTTTAAATTTCGTCACTGAAGCTTTCTTT. Its protein is CASSLNFVTEAFF.

This chain joins TRBV5-5 and TRBJ2-1, with D perhaps TRBD2 (5 bases). Germline loops: CDR1 SGHKS, CDR2 YYEKEE (reference sequence). Trimming removed 4 bases at V and 3 bases at J, with 14 bases between. The CDR3 has 15 residues. For the CDR3, the DNA is TGTGCCAGCAGCCCTCGGGAAGGAGTCTACAATGAGCAGTTCTTC. Residues: CASSPREGVYNEQFF.

About this clone: The sample contains more than one DNA sequence encoding this CDR3. This rearrangement joins TRBV5-1 to TRBJ2-3; TRBD2 might be the D (5 bases). The ends were cut back, 3 bases at V and 0 bases at J, with 8 bases in the middle. The CDR3 is made up of 14 amino acids. Germline-derived CDR1 and CDR2 are SGHRS and YFSETQ. The DNA of the CDR3 is TGCGCCAGCAGCTCGGGGTCTAGCACAGATACGCAGTATTTT. The encoded protein is CASSSGSSTDTQYF.

Only one count was recorded for this clone. V and J are TRBV6-1 and TRBJ2-7, with 8 bases that match TRBD1. J gave up 3 bases and V 2 bases, and 6 bases lay outside the gene matches. The V gene's germline CDR1 is MNHNS and CDR2 SASEGT. The CDR3 is made up of 15 amino acids. The chain's CDR3 is CASSELMTGVYEQYF. In DNA form, the CDR3 reads TGTGCCAGCAGTGAACTCATGACAGGGGTCTACGAGCAGTACTTC.

This chain connects TRBV19 to TRBJ2-5, with a weak D call TRBD1 (6 bases). Trimming pared 1 base from V and 5 bases from J, leaving 11 bases between. Germline V gene data show CDR1 as LNHDA and CDR2 as SQIVND (reference sequence). The CDR3 covers 14 residues. CDR3: CASSIGGGEETQYF. Written as DNA, the CDR3 is TGTGCCAGTAGTATAGGAGGGGGAGAGGAGACCCAGTACTTC.

The chain recombines TRBV21-1 with TRBJ2-1; the D call TRBD2 from the table was never checked on the DNA. TRBV21-1 is a pseudogene. The CDR3 extends over 14 amino acids. The CDR3 region is CARRLAKAYNEQFF. As DNA, the CDR3 is TGTGCCAGGAGACTAGCAAAAGCCTACAATGAGCAGTTCTTC.

The chain couples TRBV19 to TRBJ1-1; TRBD1 might be the D (5 bases). Trimming shortened V by 4 bases and J by 0 bases, and 12 bases separated the two germline ends. In germline, CDR1 is LNHDA, CDR2 SQIVND (reference sequence). CDR3 length equals 15 residues. The CDR3 DNA sequence: TGTGCCAGTAGTACCGGGGGGGGATTGAACACTGAAGCTTTCTTT. It encodes CASSTGGGLNTEAFF. The full variable domain, completed using reference TRBV19 and TRBJ1-1, is DGGITQSPKYLFRKEGQNVTLSCEQNLNHDAMYWYRQDPGQGLRLIYYSQIVNDFQKGDIAEGYSVSREKKESFPLTVTSAQKNPTAFYLCASSTGGGLNTEAFFGQGTRLTVV.

The genes are TRBV15 and TRBJ1-5; a possible D gene is TRBD1 (6 bases). Trimming stripped 4 bases from V and 7 bases from J, with 14 bases between. The CDR3 consists of 14 residues. Germline assignment: CDR1 LNHNV and CDR2 YYDKDF (reference sequence). The CDR3 loop is CATSTDRSVQPQHF. The DNA for the CDR3 is TGTGCCACCAGCACAGACAGGTCGGTCCAGCCCCAGCATTTT.

This clone showed up just a few times. This chain uses TRBV21-1 with TRBJ1-1; the table's D call, TRBD1, has no DNA check behind it. TRBV21-1 represents a pseudogene. This CDR3 spans 16 amino acids. The CDR3 loop is CASSLQARPGATEAFF. For the CDR3, the DNA is TGTGCCAGCAGCCTCCAGGCCAGACCCGGTGCCACTGAAGCTTTCTTT.